The rows below give T cell receptor beta chains drawn from one sample of a study of molecular identifiers for immune sequencing clone quantification. One entry per CDR3 protein results from TCRdb running MiXCR on the PCR reads. The table records over 600,000 distinct CDR3 sequences, just under 20% of them present only once. Sample: naive CD8+ T cells from blood, with Jurkat cell RNA spiked in. The receptor set was obtained from a human donor in good health. Some libraries in this study had Jurkat cell RNA spiked in. Each CDR3 is given with its conserved first and last residue. D genes are given only for firm matches. The size entry is marked missing in some rows and otherwise reads once, few, many or a size class.

j_call v_call d_call clone_size cdr3_aa cdr3_nt
TRBJ1-2 TRBV2 TRBD1 . CASSETPGGAGGVSGYTF TGTGCCAGCAGTGAAACTCCCGGTGGGGCAGGGGGCGTCTCTGGCTACACCTTC
TRBJ2-3 TRBV4-2 . many CASSQDSVQTLYAADTQYF TGTGCCAGCAGCCAAGATTCCGTACAAACCCTTTACGCCGCAGATACGCAGTATTTT
TRBJ2-2 TRBV7-6 . few CASSLCSSNTGELFF TGTGCCAGCAGCTTGTGTTCCTCGAACACCGGGGAGCTGTTTTTT
TRBJ2-1 TRBV27 TRBD2 few CASSFGLAGGPHEQFF TGTGCCAGCAGTTTTGGACTAGCGGGAGGGCCACATGAGCAGTTCTTC
TRBJ2-1 TRBV12-3/TRBV12-4 TRBD2 few CASSPRQEGLAGNYNEQFF TGTGCCAGCAGTCCCCGACAGGAGGGACTAGCGGGCAATTACAATGAGCAGTTCTTC
TRBJ2-1 TRBV27 . . CASSLNRAPTYNEQFF TGTGCCAGCAGTTTAAACAGGGCCCCCACCTACAATGAGCAGTTCTTC
TRBJ2-3 TRBV12-3/TRBV12-4 TRBD1 many CASSSPQGARTDTQYF TGTGCCAGCAGCTCTCCTCAGGGGGCTAGAACAGATACGCAGTATTTT
TRBJ2-7 TRBV9 TRBD2 . CASSQGGLADSYEQYF TGTGCCAGCAGCCAGGGGGGACTAGCGGATTCCTACGAGCAGTACTTC
TRBJ2-1 TRBV4-3 . few CASSQDQGGDEQFF TGCGCCAGCAGCCAAGATCAGGGTGGAGATGAGCAGTTCTTC
TRBJ2-7 TRBV20-1 TRBD1 many CSATAGTGDPYEQYF TGCAGTGCTACTGCCGGGACAGGGGACCCCTACGAGCAGTACTTC
TRBJ2-2 TRBV7-7 . . CASSPARVVANTGELFF TGTGCTAGCAGCCCAGCTAGGGTGGTAGCGAACACCGGGGAGCTGTTTTTT
TRBJ2-7 TRBV18 TRBD2 . CASSPLFSSGISSYEQYF TGTGCCAGCTCACCTCTCTTTTCCAGCGGGATAAGCTCCTACGAGCAGTACTTC
TRBJ1-1 TRBV7-9 . many CASSSRQAGRTEAFF TGTGCCAGCAGCTCCCGACAAGCAGGGAGAACTGAAGCTTTCTTT
TRBJ1-1 TRBV28 TRBD1 many CASSSRTGRAFF TGTGCCAGCAGTTCTAGGACAGGGCGAGCTTTCTTT
TRBJ2-7 TRBV27 . many CASISRAYEQYF TGTGCCAGCATCTCCAGGGCCTACGAGCAGTACTTC
TRBJ2-3 TRBV30 TRBD1 many CAWTPGQGSDTQYF TGTGCCTGGACGCCGGGACAGGGATCAGATACGCAGTATTTT
TRBJ2-5 TRBV7-2 . many CASSPGSLRQETQYF TGTGCCAGCAGCCCCGGCAGTCTCCGCCAAGAGACCCAGTACTTC
TRBJ1-4 TRBV6-5 TRBD1 many CASRDTGVGKLFF TGTGCCAGCAGGGACACAGGGGTCGGAAAACTGTTTTTT
TRBJ2-1 TRBV12-5 TRBD1 many CASGLVGTGVYNEQFF TGTGCTAGTGGTTTGGTTGGGACAGGAGTCTACAATGAGCAGTTCTTC
TRBJ2-7 TRBV5-4 TRBD2 many CASARDYLYEQYF TGTGCCAGCGCCAGGGACTACCTTTACGAGCAGTACTTC
TRBJ1-1 TRBV29-1 . many CSVELGLGSGEAFF TGCAGCGTTGAGTTGGGATTAGGGAGCGGTGAAGCTTTCTTT
TRBJ1-1 TRBV30 . many CAWGGRVIGTEAFF TGTGCCTGGGGGGGAAGGGTGATCGGCACTGAAGCTTTCTTT
TRBJ2-7 TRBV7-9 TRBD1 many CASSEGQGISYEQYF TGTGCCAGCAGCGAGGGACAGGGTATCTCCTACGAGCAGTACTTC
TRBJ1-1 TRBV15 . . CATSRGTEAFF TGTGCCACCAGCAGAGGCACTGAAGCTTTCTTT
TRBJ2-7 TRBV5-4 TRBD2 many CASSAYGAGGHEQYF TGTGCCAGCAGCGCTTACGGAGCGGGGGGCCACGAGCAGTACTTC
TRBJ2-1 TRBV10-3 TRBD2 . CAINPGTSVAYNEQFF TGTGCCATCAACCCCGGGACTAGTGTTGCCTACAATGAGCAGTTCTTC
TRBJ2-7 TRBV6-1 . many CASSEAVGETVTYEQYF TGTGCCAGCAGTGAAGCAGTCGGTGAGACTGTAACCTACGAGCAGTACTTC
TRBJ1-5 TRBV12-3/TRBV12-4 . many CASSFYRNQPQHF TGTGCCAGCAGTTTTTACCGCAATCAGCCCCAGCATTTT
TRBJ2-1 TRBV7-9 TRBD2 many CASRELAGAYNEQFF TGTGCCAGCAGGGAACTAGCGGGAGCCTACAATGAGCAGTTCTTC
TRBJ2-3 TRBV9 . many CASSFRQVTSTDTQYF TGTGCCAGCAGCTTCCGACAGGTTACTAGCACAGATACGCAGTATTTT
TRBJ1-2 TRBV6-5 . many CASSYSRTYGYTF TGTGCCAGCAGTTACTCCAGAACTTATGGCTACACCTTC
TRBJ2-1 TRBV4-3 . . CASGQEWRVNEQFF TGCGCCAGCGGCCAAGAATGGAGGGTCAATGAGCAGTTCTTC
TRBJ2-1 TRBV4-3 . many CASSRDWGKQFF TGCGCCAGCAGCCGGGACTGGGGCAAGCAGTTCTTC
TRBJ2-2 TRBV10-2 TRBD2 many CASSELLAGVTGELFF TGCGCCAGCAGTGAGTTACTAGCGGGCGTAACCGGGGAGCTGTTTTTT
TRBJ2-5 TRBV7-6 TRBD1 many CASSFYRRGQGYQETQYF TGTGCCAGCAGCTTCTACCGCCGCGGACAGGGGTACCAAGAGACCCAGTACTTC
TRBJ1-2 TRBV3-1 TRBD1 . CASSHGQGADGYTF TGTGCCAGCAGCCACGGACAGGGGGCAGACGGCTACACCTTC
TRBJ2-7 TRBV6-6 TRBD1 many CASSYHDSPGTGPGDEQYF TGTGCCAGCAGTTACCACGACAGTCCCGGGACAGGGCCGGGGGACGAGCAGTACTTC
TRBJ1-1 TRBV9 . many CASSVGANTEAFF TGTGCCAGCAGCGTAGGAGCGAACACTGAAGCTTTCTTT
TRBJ1-1 TRBV27 TRBD1 . CASSLGTAPNTEAFF TGTGCCAGCAGTCTAGGGACAGCCCCGAACACTGAAGCTTTCTTT
TRBJ2-1 TRBV7-2 . many CASSLRSGSYNEQFF TGTGCCAGCAGCTTAAGGAGCGGCTCCTACAATGAGCAGTTCTTC
TRBJ1-4 TRBV18 . . CASSLGSTNEKLFF TGTGCCAGCTCCCTGGGTTCAACTAATGAAAAACTGTTTTTT
TRBJ1-5 TRBV6-1 . many CASSVRMDGNQPQHF TGTGCCAGCAGTGTTAGAATGGACGGCAATCAGCCCCAGCATTTT
TRBJ2-5 TRBV20-1 . many CSARHFDGGETQYF TGCAGTGCTAGACACTTCGATGGTGGGGAGACCCAGTACTTC
TRBJ2-7 TRBV9 TRBD2 many CASSGGTSGGYEQYF TGTGCCAGCAGCGGGGGGACTAGCGGGGGATACGAGCAGTACTTC
TRBJ2-3 TRBV19 . many CASSKHSADTQYF TGTGCCAGTAGTAAACATTCCGCGGATACGCAGTATTTT
TRBJ1-4 TRBV20-1 . many CSASWAGEKLFF TGCAGTGCTAGTTGGGCTGGTGAAAAACTGTTTTTT
TRBJ2-7 TRBV29-1 . many CSADTFRGPNYEQYF TGCAGCGCCGACACTTTCAGGGGACCCAACTACGAGCAGTACTTC
TRBJ2-7 TRBV5-6 . . CASSRTSEGGEQYF TGTGCCAGCAGCCGGACTTCTGAGGGAGGCGAGCAGTACTTC
TRBJ1-1 TRBV3-1 TRBD1 many CASSPKSGQGAFRWNTEAFF TGTGCCAGCAGCCCAAAATCGGGACAGGGGGCATTCAGGTGGAACACTGAAGCTTTCTTT
TRBJ2-7 TRBV6-5 . many CASSYQQGYEQYF TGTGCCAGCAGTTACCAACAGGGCTACGAGCAGTACTTC
TRBJ2-3 TRBV6-5 . few CASSYGDFASTDTQYF TGTGCCAGCAGTTACGGGGACTTCGCTAGCACAGATACGCAGTATTTT
TRBJ2-7 TRBV9 TRBD1 . CASSPGQSSYERYF TGTGCCAGCAGCCCGGGACAGTCAAGTTACGAGCGGTACTTC
TRBJ1-4 TRBV7-9 TRBD1 many CASSSGTVGEKLFF TGTGCCAGCAGTTCGGGGACAGTCGGTGAAAAACTGTTTTTT
TRBJ2-1 TRBV20-1 . . CSAYSPGGVYNEQFF TGCAGTGCTTATTCCCCGGGCGGGGTTTACAATGAGCAGTTCTTC
TRBJ2-5 TRBV5-5 . many CASSSRGRTNQETQYF TGTGCCAGCAGCTCTAGGGGACGTACGAACCAAGAGACCCAGTACTTC